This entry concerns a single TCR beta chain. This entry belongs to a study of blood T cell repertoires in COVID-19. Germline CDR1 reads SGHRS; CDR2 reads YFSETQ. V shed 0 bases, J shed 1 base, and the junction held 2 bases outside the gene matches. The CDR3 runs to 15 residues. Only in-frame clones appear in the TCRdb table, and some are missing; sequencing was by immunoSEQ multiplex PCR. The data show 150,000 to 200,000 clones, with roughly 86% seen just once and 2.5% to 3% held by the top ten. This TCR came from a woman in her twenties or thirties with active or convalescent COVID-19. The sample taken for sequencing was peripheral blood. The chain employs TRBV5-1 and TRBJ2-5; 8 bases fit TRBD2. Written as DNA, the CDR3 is TGCGCCAGCAGCTTGGGCAGCGGGAGCCAAGAGACCCAGTACTTC. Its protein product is CASSLGSGSQETQYF.